The next 18 T cell receptor beta chains were all read from a single sample in a study of Graves' ophthalmopathy and Graves' hyperthyroidism. The sequenced template was RNA, covering the TCR beta CDR3 region. First-round RT-PCR with HTBI primers preceded a second-round multiplex PCR. A single record per CDR3 protein comes from TCRdb applying MiXCR to the multiplex PCR reads. The sample includes 500,000 to 800,000 distinct CDR3 sequences, about 38% of them seen just once. Sequenced sample: peripheral blood. These receptors were obtained from an adult man with Graves' ophthalmopathy.

A few counts support this clonotype. This rearrangement joins TRBV10-3 to TRBJ2-3; 7 bases map to TRBD2. Germline V gives CDR1 ENHRY, CDR2 SYGVKD. The CDR3 totals 13 residues. The J segment lost 2 bases and the V segment lost 10 bases, leaving 6 bases of the junction unmatched. The CDR3 reads CATEERDTDTQYF. The CDR3 nucleotides are TGTGCCACGGAGGAGCGGGACACAGATACGCAGTATTTT.

This clonotype was observed a single time. This chain joins TRBV27 and TRBJ2-7; maybe TRBD2 (6 bases). Germline assignment: CDR1 MNHEY and CDR2 SMNVEV (reference sequence). The CDR3 has 11 residues. The CDR3 region has the DNA TGTGGGGCCGGGAGCTCCTACGAGCAGTACTTC. This translates into CGAGSSYEQYF.

As for this clonotype: This may be a read error, as it is one base from a much larger clone. The chain uses TRBV9 and TRBJ1-1; no definite D call. Trimming removed 4 bases from V and 6 bases from J, with 13 bases in between. Germline CDR1 is SGDLS and CDR2 is YYNGEE. This CDR3 spans 13 amino acids. Here the CDR3 reads CASSLRDRAEAFF. The CDR3 region has the DNA TGTGCCAGCAGCCTTAGGGATAGGGCTGAAGCTTTCTTT.

The sample holds many counts of this clonotype. The rearrangement links TRBV20-1 to TRBJ1-2; weak D call: TRBD1 (6 bases). Germline loops: CDR1 DFQATT, CDR2 SNEGSKA (reference sequence). The CDR3 consists of 12 residues. V lost 7 bases to trimming and J lost 4 bases, with 13 bases between them. This CDR3 is CSGRGGGYGYTF. The CDR3 nucleotides read TGCAGTGGCCGTGGGGGCGGCTATGGCTACACCTTC.

This clonotype has at least ten counts. The genes are TRBV9 and TRBJ2-7, with D perhaps TRBD1 (6 bases). The CDR3 covers 13 residues. The germline V gene has CDR1 SGDLS and CDR2 YYNGEE. The ends were cut back, 0 bases at V and 6 bases at J, with 10 bases in the middle. The CDR3 nucleotides read TGTGCCAGCAGCGTAGACCAGGGGCTCGAGCAGTACTTC. Its protein product is CASSVDQGLEQYF.

CDR3 residues: CASSLRQGAETQYF. Written as DNA, the CDR3 is TGTGCCAGCAGCCTTAGACAGGGAGCGGAGACCCAGTACTTC. The J gene is TRBJ2-5, the V gene TRBV7-3, with 7 bases lining up with TRBD1. This CDR3 is built from 14 residues. V dropped 5 bases and J dropped 5; count of bases not matched to a gene: 8. Germline V gene sequence: CDR1 SGHTA, CDR2 FQGTGA.

Comments on this clonotype: Just one base apart from a much larger clone, this may be a read error. The J gene is TRBJ1-3, the V gene TRBV7-2, with 8 bases fitting TRBD1. The trim removed 3 bases at V and 3 bases at J, leaving 4 bases unmatched. From germline, CDR1 is SGHTA and CDR2 FQGNSA. The CDR3 totals 15 residues. The CDR3 loop is CASSFGGQVGNTIYF. In DNA, the CDR3 is TGTGCCAGCAGCTTCGGGGGACAGGTTGGAAACACCATATATTTT.

This clonotype came up once. The chain is built from TRBV2 and TRBJ1-5; 7 positions agree with TRBD1. The CDR3 length is 16 residues. With 2 bases clipped from V and 2 bases from J, the junction kept 6 bases outside the gene matches. From germline, CDR1 is SNHLY and CDR2 FYNNEI. This CDR3 is CASSERAGGGNQPQHF. In DNA, the CDR3 is TGTGCCAGCAGTGAAAGGGCAGGGGGTGGCAATCAGCCCCAGCATTTT.

Only a few counts were recorded for this clonotype. This rearrangement joins TRBV19 to TRBJ1-5, with D unclear. The CDR3 runs 15 residues. CDR1 LNHDA and CDR2 SQIVND come from the germline V gene (reference sequence). The V gene lost 2 bases and the J gene lost 0 bases, with 8 bases spanning the gap. The CDR3: CASSISRDSNQPQHF. As DNA, the CDR3 is TGTGCCAGTAGTATAAGTAGGGATAGCAATCAGCCCCAGCATTTT.

This clonotype appeared many times. The rearrangement links TRBV7-2 to TRBJ2-5, with 10 positions matching TRBD2. Trimming removed 5 bases from V and 0 bases from J; junction bases left unmatched: 3. The CDR3 has 15 residues. CDR1 SGHTA and CDR2 FQGNSA come from the germline V gene. CDR3 sequence (DNA): TGTGCCAGCAGCGGAGGACTAGCGGACCAAGAGACCCAGTACTTC. This translates into CASSGGLADQETQYF.

This clonotype was counted only a few times. The chain combines TRBV5-4 with TRBJ1-6; no firm D call. V was clipped by 2 bases and J by 5 bases, with 14 bases between them. From germline, CDR1 is SGHNT and CDR2 YYREEE (reference sequence). This CDR3 has 16 residues. In DNA, the CDR3 is TGTGCCAGCAGCTTCGGATTGGGGATGAATAATTCACCCCTCCACTTT. It specifies CASSFGLGMNNSPLHF.

The sample holds many counts of this clonotype. The chain has TRBV7-9 and TRBJ1-2; the match to TRBD1 covers 9 bases. Trimming cost V 1 base and J 6 bases; bases outside gene matches: 3. The V gene's germline CDR1 is SEHNR and CDR2 FQNEAQ (reference sequence). This CDR3 contains 14 residues. The CDR3 coding sequence is TGTGCCAGCAGCTTAGGGACAGGGGATAATGGCTACACCTTC. Protein: CASSLGTGDNGYTF.

This clonotype was seen repeatedly, ten times or more. The chain has TRBV7-8 and TRBJ1-1, with 7 positions matching TRBD1. This CDR3 contains 14 residues. V was clipped by 5 bases and J by 3 bases; unmatched bases: 6. Germline values: CDR1 SGHVS, CDR2 FQNEAQ. Written as DNA, the CDR3 is TGTGCCAGCAGCGCGACAGGGCTTGACACTGAAGCTTTCTTT. Protein: CASSATGLDTEAFF.

About this clonotype itself: Since no conserved phenylalanine or tryptophan closes the CDR3, a read error is the likely cause. J is TRBJ1-5 and V is TRBV12-3 or TRBV12-4; weak D call: TRBD1 (5 bases). The length of the CDR3 is 14 residues. V gave up 3 bases and J gave up 4 bases, with 10 bases separating them. CDR3 sequence reads: CASSLGTGNQPQHL. As DNA, the CDR3 is TGTGCCAGCAGTTTGGGGACGGGTAATCAGCCCCAGCATCTT.

The sample holds many counts of this clonotype. The chain combines TRBV5-5 with TRBJ1-4, with no clear D. CDR1 and CDR2 from the germline V gene are SGHKS and YYEKEE (reference sequence). Trimming left V 0 bases short and J 7 bases short, with 13 bases between. The CDR3 runs to 15 residues. CDR3 sequence reads: CASSLDQWNFEKLFF. For the CDR3, the DNA is TGTGCCAGCAGCTTGGACCAATGGAACTTTGAAAAACTGTTTTTT. Looking up the rest from reference TRBV5-5 and TRBJ1-4 gives the full variable domain: DAGVTQSPTHLIKTRGQQVTLRCSPISGHKSVSWYQQVLGQGPQFIFQYYEKEERGRGNFPDRFSARQFPNYSSELNVNALLLGDSALYLCASSLDQWNFEKLFFGSGTQLSVL.

This rearrangement joins TRBV9 to TRBJ2-7; 9 nucleotides align to TRBD2. The CDR3 is 16 residues long. The germline V gene encodes CDR1 SGDLS and CDR2 YYNGEE. The junction had 12 bases not matched to a gene; V was cut back by 0 bases and J by 8 bases. DNA of the CDR3: TGTGCCAGCAGCGTAGGGGTAGGAGCGGGAGGACTAAAGCAGTACTTC. Translated: CASSVGVGAGGLKQYF.

The chain combines TRBV29-1 with TRBJ1-2, with D possibly TRBD1 on 5 matching bases. The CDR3 sequence is 11 residues long. V lost 4 bases, J lost 8 bases, and 11 bases lay in between. Germline lookup yields CDR1 SQVTM and CDR2 ANQGSEA. The CDR3 region is CSVGRTFGYTF. In DNA, the CDR3 is TGCAGCGTTGGGCGGACATTCGGCTACACCTTC.

The chain uses TRBV30 and TRBJ2-7; 7 bases map to TRBD1. Germline V gene data show CDR1 as GTSNPN and CDR2 as SVGIG (reference sequence). Germline trimming cut 4 bases from V and 3 bases from J; bases unmatched to any gene: 6. CDR3 length: 13 amino acids. The CDR3 DNA sequence: TGTGCCTGGAAGCGACAGGGCAGCTACGAGCAGTACTTC. Protein: CAWKRQGSYEQYF.